These T cell receptor beta chains were read from a single sample in a study of PD-1 blockade in classical Hodgkin lymphoma. Method: immunoSEQ multiplex PCR; TCRdb's copy keeps in-frame clones and lacks some. This table has 80,000 to 95,000 clones, more than 80% appearing once. The starting material was peripheral blood mononuclear cells (PBMCs), obtained before the fourth cycle of nivolumab. The origin of the receptors is a human donor with classical Hodgkin lymphoma. Each CDR3 is given with its conserved first and last residue. Each record gives: V gene, J gene, clone size, D gene, CDR3 protein, CDR3 DNA. A D gene is named only where the DNA matches it firmly. Clone size appears in some rows only: once, few, many, or a class for an expanded clone.

>TRBV30|TRBJ1-2|NA|NA
CAWTLGPSYGYTF
TGTGCCTGGACCTTGGGCCCGTCCTATGGCTACACCTTC
>TRBV7-2|TRBJ2-7|NA|TRBD1
CASSSGQGNAQYF
TGTGCCAGCAGCTCGGGACAGGGGAACGCGCAGTACTTC
>TRBV13|TRBJ2-7|NA|TRBD1
CASSLVKFGQGNEQYF
TGTGCCAGCAGCTTAGTTAAATTCGGACAGGGCAACGAGCAGTACTTC
>TRBV5-1|TRBJ1-2|NA|NA
CASRWEANYGYTF
TGCGCCAGCAGGTGGGAGGCTAACTATGGCTACACCTTC
>TRBV10-3|TRBJ2-5|NA|TRBD1
CAITGQPGETQYF
TGTGCCATCACGGGACAGCCGGGGGAGACCCAGTACTTC
>TRBV5-1|TRBJ2-2|NA|NA
CASSFGGASTGELFF
TGCGCCAGCAGCTTTGGAGGGGCCAGCACCGGGGAGCTGTTTTTT
>TRBV28|TRBJ2-1|NA|TRBD2
CASSLPGGREQFF
TGTGCCAGCAGTTTACCGGGAGGGCGTGAGCAGTTCTTC
>TRBV29-1|TRBJ2-7|NA|TRBD1
CSVGGGQGSYEQYF
TGCAGCGTGGGGGGGGGACAGGGATCCTACGAGCAGTACTTC
>TRBV7-9|TRBJ2-7|NA|NA
CASTLDGTYEQYF
TGTGCCAGCACCTTGGACGGGACCTACGAGCAGTACTTC
>TRBV6-5|TRBJ2-4|NA|NA
CASSYSRTENIQYF
TGTGCCAGCAGTTACTCGAGGACAGAAAACATTCAGTACTTC
>TRBV29-1|TRBJ2-1|NA|TRBD2
CSVDQASWGGEQFF
TGCAGCGTTGATCAAGCCTCCTGGGGGGGTGAGCAGTTCTTC
>TRBV11-2|TRBJ1-1|NA|NA
CASSQDSAGAFF
TGTGCCAGCAGCCAGGACAGTGCGGGCGCTTTCTTT
>TRBV21-1|TRBJ1-1|few|NA
CASSNCGTEAFF
TGTGCCAGCAGCAACTGTGGAACTGAAGCTTTCTTT
>TRBV9|TRBJ2-2|NA|NA
CASSVALSGEDTGELFF
TGTGCCAGCAGCGTAGCCTTGTCGGGAGAGGACACCGGGGAGCTGTTTTTT
>TRBV5-4|TRBJ1-4|few|NA
CASSLGPETTNEKLFF
TGTGCCAGCAGCTTAGGGCCAGAAACAACTAATGAAAAACTGTTTTTT
>TRBV10-3|TRBJ2-1|NA|NA
CAISESSSRQGNEQFF
TGTGCCATCAGTGAGTCGAGTTCCAGGCAAGGGAATGAGCAGTTCTTC
>TRBV5-1|TRBJ2-2|NA|NA
CASSLGGPDTGELFF
TGCGCCAGCAGCTTGGGAGGACCGGACACCGGGGAGCTGTTTTTT
>TRBV11-2|TRBJ2-7|once|NA
CASSPFAAESYEQYF
TGTGCCAGCAGCCCTTTCGCGGCGGAATCCTACGAGCAGTACTTC
>TRBV7-2|TRBJ2-7|NA|TRBD2
CASSLGLAGGSGEQYF
TGTGCCAGCAGTCTAGGCCTAGCGGGAGGTTCAGGCGAGCAGTACTTC
>TRBV10-3|TRBJ1-2|NA|NA
CAISETTGGISGYTF
TGTGCCATCAGTGAGACGACCGGGGGGATATCTGGCTACACCTTC
>TRBV7-2|TRBJ2-5|NA|TRBD1
CASRDRGVIQYF
TGTGCCAGCCGGGACAGGGGGGTGATCCAGTACTTC
>TRBV11-2|TRBJ2-1|NA|TRBD2
CASSLIAGGEQFF
TGTGCCAGCAGCTTAATAGCGGGAGGAGAGCAGTTCTTC
>TRBV18|TRBJ2-7|NA|NA
CATQRDILSYEQYF
TGTGCCACCCAGCGGGACATTCTATCCTACGAGCAGTACTTC
>TRBV6-6|TRBJ2-7|once|TRBD2
CASSDPGLATYEQYF
TGTGCCAGCAGCGACCCGGGACTAGCAACCTACGAGCAGTACTTC
>TRBV19|TRBJ2-7|NA|TRBD2
CASSIRLAGAGGNEQYF
TGTGCCAGTAGTATCCGCCTAGCGGGCGCGGGGGGCAACGAGCAGTACTTC
>TRBV19|TRBJ1-5|NA|NA
CASSTLAGSNQPQHF
TGTGCCAGTAGTACCCTTGCGGGTAGCAATCAGCCCCAGCATTTT
>TRBV28|TRBJ1-2|NA|TRBD1
CASSFPGTGGTYGYTF
TGTGCCAGCAGCTTTCCCGGGACAGGGGGGACCTATGGCTACACCTTC
>TRBV6-5|TRBJ1-5|NA|NA
CASTPMAGQPQHF
TGTGCCAGCACCCCGATGGCTGGTCAGCCCCAGCATTTT
>TRBV18|TRBJ2-7|NA|NA
CASSLGGGDSRRYF
TGTGCCAGCTCACTGGGTGGGGGGGACAGCCGACGGTACTTC
>TRBV7-8|TRBJ1-2|NA|TRBD1
CASSLEPGQGAQGYTF
TGTGCCAGCAGCTTAGAACCGGGACAGGGGGCGCAGGGCTACACCTTC
>TRBV18|TRBJ1-2|NA|TRBD1
CASSRDRDRGGYGYTF
TGTGCCAGCTCACGCGACCGGGACAGGGGTGGCTATGGCTACACCTTC
>TRBV7-9|TRBJ1-5|NA|NA
CASSFQSEPQHF
TGTGCCAGCAGCTTTCAGAGTGAGCCCCAGCATTTT
>TRBV19|TRBJ2-5|NA|NA
CASSIGQGGRQYF
TGTGCCAGTAGTATAGGTCAGGGTGGACGACAGTACTTC
>TRBV7-2|TRBJ2-7|NA|TRBD1
CASSPRTGASYEQYF
TGTGCCAGCAGCCCACGGACAGGAGCATCCTACGAGCAGTACTTC
>TRBV9|TRBJ2-7|NA|NA
CASSVAGQPFYEQYF
TGTGCCAGCAGCGTAGCGGGGCAGCCATTCTACGAGCAGTACTTC
>TRBV9|TRBJ1-5|NA|TRBD1
CASSRGQGTSNQPQHF
TGTGCCAGCAGCCGGGGACAGGGGACTAGCAATCAGCCCCAGCATTTT
>TRBV2|TRBJ2-5|NA|TRBD1
CASTSQQGAWETQYF
TGTGCCAGCACTTCCCAACAGGGGGCGTGGGAGACCCAGTACTTC
>TRBV27|TRBJ2-7|NA|TRBD2
CASGTSGNYEQYF
TGTGCCAGCGGGACTAGCGGCAACTACGAGCAGTACTTC
>TRBV4-2|TRBJ2-1|NA|TRBD2
CASSQEGTSGTYNEQFF
TGTGCCAGCAGCCAAGAGGGGACTAGCGGGACCTACAATGAGCAGTTCTTC
>TRBV29-1|TRBJ2-5|once|NA
CSVEDSTKETQYF
TGCAGCGTTGAGGACAGCACCAAAGAGACCCAGTACTTC
>TRBV10-3|TRBJ1-1|NA|NA
CAIGQVDMNTEAFF
TGTGCCATCGGGCAGGTCGACATGAACACTGAAGCTTTCTTT
>TRBV6-5|TRBJ1-1|NA|TRBD1
CASSPRDSQNTEAFF
TGTGCCAGCAGTCCCCGGGACAGCCAGAACACTGAAGCTTTCTTT
>TRBV9|TRBJ1-3|NA|NA
CASSVDGSSGNTIYF
TGTGCCAGCAGCGTAGATGGAAGCTCTGGAAACACCATATATTTT
>TRBV7-2|TRBJ2-7|NA|NA
CASSRTGREQYF
TGTGCCAGCAGTCGTACAGGGCGCGAGCAGTACTTC
>TRBV6-1|TRBJ2-2|NA|TRBD1
CASSEALGDRAVFF
TGTGCCAGCAGTGAAGCGCTCGGGGACAGGGCCGTGTTTTTT
>TRBV7-2|TRBJ2-7|NA|TRBD2
CASSLANTWTSGRDAYEQYF
TGTGCCAGCAGCTTAGCGAATACGTGGACTAGCGGGAGGGATGCCTACGAGCAGTACTTC